A selection of T cell receptor beta chains follows, all from one sample in a study of cytomegalovirus exposure and HLA in healthy donors. The protocol was immunoSEQ multiplex PCR, while the TCRdb copy is restricted to in-frame clones and leaves out a portion. The profile shows some 150,000 clones, about four fifths of them singletons. Sequencing was done on a sample of PBMCs. The receptors were sampled from a man younger than 30 in good health and CMV-seronegative. Each CDR3 is given with its conserved first and last residue. D genes are given only for firm matches. Size is stated for part of the rows, as once, few or many counts, or as a class when the clone is expanded.

clone_size	cdr3_length	d_call	v_call	j_call	cdr3_nt	cdr3_aa
-	11	TRBD1	TRBV29-1	TRBJ1-2	TGCAGCGCGGGACAGGACTATGGCTACACCTTC	CSAGQDYGYTF
-	14	TRBD1	TRBV4-3	TRBJ1-5	TGCGCCAGCAGCCACGGACAGGGGGATCAGCCCCAGCATTTT	CASSHGQGDQPQHF
once	15	TRBD2	TRBV18	TRBJ2-1	TGTGCCAGCTTGGACGGGCGGGGGGGCCAAGATGAGCAGTTCTTC	CASLDGRGGQDEQFF
-	15	-	TRBV5-1	TRBJ2-2	TGCGCCAGCAGCTTGGTGACCAGGGTCACCGGGGAGCTGTTTTTT	CASSLVTRVTGELFF
-	16	-	TRBV25-1	TRBJ2-5	TGTGCCAGCAGTGAGCCTGCTAGGATTTACCAAGAGACCCAGTACTTC	CASSEPARIYQETQYF
few	10	TRBD2	TRBV2	TRBJ2-5	TGTGCCAGCGGGGGGGGGACCCAGTACTTC	CASGGGTQYF
-	12	-	TRBV6-1	TRBJ2-1	TGTGCCAGCAGTGTATCAGTGTATGAGCAGTTCTTC	CASSVSVYEQFF
-	13	-	TRBV5-4	TRBJ2-7	TGTGCCAGCAGCCCGCAGGACTCCTACGAGCAGTACTTC	CASSPQDSYEQYF
-	16	-	TRBV7-2	TRBJ1-2	TGTGCCAGCAGCATGTTAGGGGGGGCGCATAACTATGGCTACACCTTC	CASSMLGGAHNYGYTF
-	16	TRBD1	TRBV6-1	TRBJ1-4	TGTGCCAGCAGTGAAGGAACAGGGGCTGGGTGGGAAAAACTGTTTTTT	CASSEGTGAGWEKLFF
-	14	-	TRBV27	TRBJ1-6	TGTGCCAGCAGGCAGGGTATTCATAATTCACCCCTCCACTTT	CASRQGIHNSPLHF
-	16	TRBD1	TRBV7-9	TRBJ2-1	TGTGCCAGCAGCCCCAGGGGGAGTAGCCAAAACAATGAGCAGTTCTTC	CASSPRGSSQNNEQFF
-	15	-	TRBV6-1	TRBJ1-2	TGTGCCAGCAGTGAATCCCGGGGGAGTACTGGTGGCTACACCTTC	CASSESRGSTGGYTF